Listed here are 2 T cell receptor beta chains from one sample, sequenced in a study of T cell responses to AZD1222 COVID-19 vaccine. Using immunoSEQ multiplex PCR, the repertoire was profiled, and TCRdb retains in-frame clones only, with some absent. This table has about 50,000 clones, 88% appearing once. The specimen comprised peripheral blood, sampled on day 0 of AZD1222 vaccination. The receptors were sampled from an adult in good health.

The CDR3 nucleotides read TGTGCCAGCTCACCGGGTACAGTCTCTGGAAACACCATATATTTT. This translates into CASSPGTVSGNTIYF. The J gene is TRBJ1-3, the V gene TRBV18; D not certain. V was shortened by 3 bases and J by 0 bases, with 9 bases between the two germline ends. The length of the CDR3 is 15 residues. CDR1 is KGHSH, CDR2 LQKENI, per germline. The whole variable domain, filled in from reference TRBV18 and TRBJ1-3, reads NAGVMQNPRHLVRRRGQEARLRCSPMKGHSHVYWYRQLPEEGLKFMVYLQKENIIDESGMPKERFSAEFPKEGPSILRIQQVVRGDSAAYFCASSPGTVSGNTIYFGEGSWLTVV.

The chain combines TRBV9 with TRBJ2-2, with a tentative D call TRBD2 (6 bases). V shed 0 bases and J shed 4 bases, with 7 bases lying between them. CDR1 is SGDLS, CDR2 YYNGEE, per germline. This CDR3 has 14 residues. In DNA form, the CDR3 reads TGTGCCAGCAGCGTAGACGGGGGCACCGGGGAGCTGTTTTTT. Translated: CASSVDGGTGELFF.